Below, one TCR beta chain is given with its context. Its binding antigen is unknown. Base qualities are not at hand, and no much larger clone is one base apart. These data come from a study of identifying expanded T cells in peripheral blood (dated by TCRdb to between 2018 and 2021). Regarding the study in general: Technical replicates were generated by sequencing separate aliquots of the same genomic DNA pool, with four replicates compared pairwise.

No immune events, such as infections, were documented for the healthy donors during the collection period. Blood repertoires from healthy donors were used as a training cohort for calibrating time-dependent variance in a beta-binomial model of differential abundance of T-cell clones. The training cohort was composed of roughly 10 healthy donors, 3 female and 7 male. On average the donors were approximately 42 years old, and their ages spanned roughly 25 to 70 years. Obtained from a commercial supplier, whole blood was collected from each healthy donor at three time points set about 2 weeks apart. For immunosequencing, genomic DNA was extracted from unsorted whole blood. The immunoSEQ Assay, which relies on bias-controlled multiplex PCR amplification of genomic DNA, was used to profile TCRbeta CDR3 regions. The original methods were these. The absolute abundance of each unique TCRbeta CDR3 region was quantified after sequences were collapsed and filtered. Differential abundance was tested with two models: a binomial (Fisher-equivalent) model and a beta-binomial model that adds time-dependent variance fitted from healthy donors. Clones with fewer than 5 combined templates were removed, and a clone was called differentially abundant if the clone's Benjamini-Hochberg FDR was below 0.01. Beta-binomial variance was modeled as a function of total template count across the two samples using the form v = (b*log(k)+a)^2. The immuneACCESS repertoire file appears here via TCRdb, limited to in-frame rearrangements. These files lack a portion of the clones; in checked studies, under half of the deficit traces to unresolved V genes, and the cause of the others is not known. V, J and clone size reflect that table, while D and trimming were determined from the DNA. In all, the sample holds approximately 83,000 clones, and approximately 81% of those were seen once. The ten biggest clones cover less than 5% of the sample.

Broad study findings and their caveats: Across all healthy-donor time intervals, the beta-binomial model significantly lowered both the number of clones called differentially abundant and the false-positive rate. Variance in clone template counts between roughly two-week samples significantly increased with total template count across all healthy donors. The binomial model flagged roughly 1.3 differentially abundant clones between technical replicates but about 16 over around two weeks and roughly 20 over roughly 4 weeks. The authors expected biological variance in healthy repertoires might increase further over much longer intervals such as months to years.

V is clipped by 2 bases and J by 4 bases, and the sequence between their germline boundaries is 9 bases long. From the cysteine through the phenylalanine, the CDR3 covers 14 amino acids. Only the CDR3 portion is preserved as DNA: 42 bases, with reading frame beginning at the first base. Reading the germline V gene gives CDR1 SGHVS and CDR2 FNYEAQ. Sequencing was done on a sample of blood. The clonotype comes from a person aged 18 to 69 in good health. The chain employs TRBV7-6 and TRBJ1-3, with the D gene call left open. For the CDR3, the sequence is CASSLQGWGNTIYF. The DNA sequence reads TGTGCCAGCAGCTTACAAGGATGGGGAAACACCATATATTTT.